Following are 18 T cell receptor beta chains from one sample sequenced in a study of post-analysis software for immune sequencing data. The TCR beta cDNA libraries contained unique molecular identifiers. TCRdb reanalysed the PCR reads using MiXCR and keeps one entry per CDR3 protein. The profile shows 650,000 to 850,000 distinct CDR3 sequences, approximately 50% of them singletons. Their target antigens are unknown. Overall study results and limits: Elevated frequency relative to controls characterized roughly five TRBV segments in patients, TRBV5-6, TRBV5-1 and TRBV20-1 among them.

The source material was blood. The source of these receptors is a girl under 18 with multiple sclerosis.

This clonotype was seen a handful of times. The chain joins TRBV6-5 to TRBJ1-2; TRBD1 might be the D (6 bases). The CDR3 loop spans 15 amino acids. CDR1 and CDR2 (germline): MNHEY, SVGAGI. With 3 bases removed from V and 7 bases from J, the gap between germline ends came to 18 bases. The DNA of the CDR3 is TGTGCCAGCAGTTATAACAGGGATCTCCTATCTGGCTACACCTTC. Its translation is CASSYNRDLLSGYTF.

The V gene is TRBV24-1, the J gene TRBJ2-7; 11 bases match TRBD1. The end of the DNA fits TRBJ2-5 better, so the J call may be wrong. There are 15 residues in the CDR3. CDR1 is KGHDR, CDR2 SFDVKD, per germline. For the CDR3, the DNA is TGTGCCACCAGTGACCGGACAGGGGGCCTAGAGACCCAGTACTTC. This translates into CATSDRTGGLETQYF.

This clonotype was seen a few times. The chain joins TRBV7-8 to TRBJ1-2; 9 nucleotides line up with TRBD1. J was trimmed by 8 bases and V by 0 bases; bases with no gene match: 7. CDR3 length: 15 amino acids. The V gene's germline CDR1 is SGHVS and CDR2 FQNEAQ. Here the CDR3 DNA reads TGTGCCAGCAGCTTAGCGGCACAGGGGGCGCAAGGCTACACCTTC. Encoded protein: CASSLAAQGAQGYTF.

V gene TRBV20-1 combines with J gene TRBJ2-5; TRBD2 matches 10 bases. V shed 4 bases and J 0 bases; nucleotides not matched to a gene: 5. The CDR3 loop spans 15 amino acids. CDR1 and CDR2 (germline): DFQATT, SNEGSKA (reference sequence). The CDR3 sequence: CSATGLAVNQETQYF. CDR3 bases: TGCAGTGCTACAGGACTAGCGGTAAACCAAGAGACCCAGTACTTC.

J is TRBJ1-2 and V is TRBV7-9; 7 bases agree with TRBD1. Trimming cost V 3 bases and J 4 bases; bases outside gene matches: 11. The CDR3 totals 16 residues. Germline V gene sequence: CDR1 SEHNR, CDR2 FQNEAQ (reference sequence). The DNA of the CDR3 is TGTGCCAGCAGCTTTCAATCTGGGACAGCTTTCTATGGCTACACCTTC. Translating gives CASSFQSGTAFYGYTF.

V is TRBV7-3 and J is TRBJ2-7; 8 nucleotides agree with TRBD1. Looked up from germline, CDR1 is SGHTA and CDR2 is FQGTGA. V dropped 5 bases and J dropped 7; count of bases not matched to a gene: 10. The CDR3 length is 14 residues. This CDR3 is CASSIDRGSGEQYF. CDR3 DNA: TGTGCCAGCAGCATTGACAGGGGTTCGGGGGAGCAGTACTTC.

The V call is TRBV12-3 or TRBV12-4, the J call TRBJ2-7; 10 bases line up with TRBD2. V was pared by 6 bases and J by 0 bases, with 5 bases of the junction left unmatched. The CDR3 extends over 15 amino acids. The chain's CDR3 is CASSRSGGSSYEQYF. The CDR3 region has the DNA TGTGCCAGCAGCCGTAGCGGGGGGAGCTCCTACGAGCAGTACTTC.

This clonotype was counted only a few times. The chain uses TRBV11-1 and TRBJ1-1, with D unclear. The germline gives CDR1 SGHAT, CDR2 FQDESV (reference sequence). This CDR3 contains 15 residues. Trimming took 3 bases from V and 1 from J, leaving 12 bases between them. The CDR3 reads CASSFSGIQNTEAFF. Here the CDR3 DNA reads TGTGCCAGCAGCTTCTCGGGGATACAGAACACTGAAGCTTTCTTT.

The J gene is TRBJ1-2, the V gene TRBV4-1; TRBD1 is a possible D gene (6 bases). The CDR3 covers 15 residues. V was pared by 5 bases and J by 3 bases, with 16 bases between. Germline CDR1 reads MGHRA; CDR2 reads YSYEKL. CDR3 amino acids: CASSSSRGRHYGYTF. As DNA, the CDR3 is TGCGCCAGCAGCTCAAGCCGGGGGCGCCACTATGGCTACACCTTC.

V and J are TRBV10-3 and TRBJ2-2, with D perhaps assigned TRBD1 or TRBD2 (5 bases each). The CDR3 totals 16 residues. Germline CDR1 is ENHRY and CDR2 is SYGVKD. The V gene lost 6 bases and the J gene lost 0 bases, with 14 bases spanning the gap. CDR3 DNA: TGTGCCATCAGGACAAACGGGGCATCGAACACCGGGGAGCTGTTTTTT. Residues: CAIRTNGASNTGELFF.

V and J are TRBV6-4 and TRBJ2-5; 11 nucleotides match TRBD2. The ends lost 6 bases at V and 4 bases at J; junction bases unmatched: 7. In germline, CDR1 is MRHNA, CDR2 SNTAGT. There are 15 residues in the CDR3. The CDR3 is CASSILAGAGETQYF. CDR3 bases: TGTGCCAGCAGCATACTAGCGGGAGCCGGAGAGACCCAGTACTTC.

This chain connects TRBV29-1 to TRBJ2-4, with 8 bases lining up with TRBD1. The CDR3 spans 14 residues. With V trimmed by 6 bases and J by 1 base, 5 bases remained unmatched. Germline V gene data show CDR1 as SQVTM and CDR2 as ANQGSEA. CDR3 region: CSVRGQGAKNIQYF. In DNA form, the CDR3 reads TGCAGCGTAAGAGGACAGGGTGCCAAAAACATTCAGTACTTC. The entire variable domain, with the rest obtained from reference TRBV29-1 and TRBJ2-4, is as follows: SAVISQKPSRDICQRGTSLTIQCQVDSQVTMMFWYRQQPGQSLTLIATANQGSEATYESGFVIDKFPISRPNLTFSTLTVSNMSPEDSSIYLCSVRGQGAKNIQYFGAGTRLSVL.

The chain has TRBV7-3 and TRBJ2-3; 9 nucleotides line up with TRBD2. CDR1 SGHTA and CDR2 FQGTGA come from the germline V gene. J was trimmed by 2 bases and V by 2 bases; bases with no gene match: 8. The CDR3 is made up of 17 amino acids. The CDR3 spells CASSLGLSGGTTDTQYF. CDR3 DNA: TGTGCCAGCAGCTTAGGTCTTAGCGGGGGAACCACAGATACGCAGTATTTT.

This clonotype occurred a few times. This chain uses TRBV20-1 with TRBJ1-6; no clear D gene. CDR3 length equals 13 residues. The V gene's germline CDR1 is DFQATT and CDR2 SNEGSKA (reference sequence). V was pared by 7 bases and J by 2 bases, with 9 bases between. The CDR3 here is CSVQDPYNSPLHF. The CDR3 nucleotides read TGCAGTGTTCAAGACCCCTATAATTCACCCCTCCACTTT.

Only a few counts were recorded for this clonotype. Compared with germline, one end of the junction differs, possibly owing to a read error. CDR3 nucleotides: TGTGCCAGCAGCTTAGAGGGCAACGAGCAGTACTTC. Its translation: CASSLEGNEQYF. The V gene is TRBV5-1, the J gene TRBJ2-7, with D possibly being TRBD2 (5 bases). This CDR3 has 12 amino acids. Germline V gene data show CDR1 as SGHRS and CDR2 as YFSETQ.

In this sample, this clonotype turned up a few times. The CDR3 here is CASSLSQGTYEQYF. The CDR3 DNA follows: TGTGCCAGCAGCTTATCCCAGGGCACCTACGAGCAGTACTTC. This chain uses TRBV11-2 with TRBJ2-4; D is perhaps TRBD1 (5 bases). The J call may be in error: the DNA end matches TRBJ2-7 better. CDR3 length: 14 amino acids. The germline gives CDR1 SGHAT, CDR2 FQNNGV.

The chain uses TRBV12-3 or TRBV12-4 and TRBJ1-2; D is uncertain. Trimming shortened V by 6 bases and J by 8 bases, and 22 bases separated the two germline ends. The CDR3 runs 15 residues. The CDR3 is CASSLGGSRVRGYTF. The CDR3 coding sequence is TGTGCCAGCAGCCTGGGCGGGAGTCGGGTTCGCGGCTACACCTTC.

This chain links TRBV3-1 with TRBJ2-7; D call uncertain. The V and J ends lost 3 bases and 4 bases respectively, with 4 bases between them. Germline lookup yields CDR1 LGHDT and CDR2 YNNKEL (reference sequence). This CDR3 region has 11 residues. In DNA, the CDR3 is TGTGCCAGCAGCCATTTTTACGAGCAGTACTTC. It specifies CASSHFYEQYF.